A single TCR beta chain is shown here with its context. It has no known antigen specificity. A 2.5 ml peripheral blood sample was drawn into PAXgene tubes per donor and stored at -80°C. Total RNA was isolated from whole blood with the PAXgene blood miRNA kit on an automated QIAcube, without T cell sorting. Peripheral blood from monozygotic twin pairs concordant or discordant for inflammatory bowel disease was subjected to deep TCRalpha and TCRbeta repertoire profiling with unique molecular barcoding. Smoking habits were recorded for all twin pairs, with individuals classified as current, former or never smokers. The data were taken from a study of monozygotic twins with inflammatory bowel disease (dated by TCRdb to about 2019). Study-level background: In total, about 30 monozygotic twin pairs made up the full study: 19 Danish pairs, all IBD-discordant, plus nine German pairs, of which four were IBD-concordant and five were IBD-discordant. Disease-associated traits were sought mainly through comparisons between IBD patients and their genetically identical healthy co-twins within discordant pairs. Each individual had, on average, about 151 000 unique TCRalpha sequences and 181 000 unique TCRbeta sequences available for analysis.

The paper as a whole reports these results and caveats: IBD patients had lower TCRbeta repertoire diversity, measured by the inverse Simpson index, than their healthy co-twins. Different T cell subtypes could not be distinguished in the analysis. Concordant and discordant twins showed no difference in repertoire similarity, possibly because of limited statistical power. Compared with healthy twins, IBD patients shared fewer clonotypes with other individuals, and the difference was most pronounced in patients with signs of disease activity. No single strong signal or clonotype linked to IBD turned up in the results, so the idea that one exists was not supported. Background noise and inter-individual variability may have been introduced into the repertoires by the differing immunosuppressive treatments among patients.

Library generation was performed with 5' RACE. Each TCR library was prepared from 3,000 to 4,000 ng of total RNA. For each sample, cDNA was synthesized in eight separate reactions using SMARTScribe reverse transcriptase. During cDNA synthesis, template switching introduced unique molecular identifiers that contained a 6-nucleotide sample barcode. Two nested PCRs of roughly 16 and 10 cycles amplified the TCRalpha and TCRbeta cDNA, and bead purification followed each PCR. Before amplification, the cDNA was treated with uracil DNA-glycosylase and purified using the QIAquick PCR purification kit. The second PCR added Illumina TruSeq-compatible adapters along with sample-specific barcodes. TapeStation and Qubit were used to check library quality and concentration, and roughly 4.9 ng of each library was pooled. The pooled libraries were sequenced with 2 x 100 bp reads and custom sequencing primers on an Illumina HiSeq2500 single-index Rapid Run. Processing in the source paper ran as follows. PCR and sequencing errors were corrected by UMI-based consensus assembly using MiGEC version 1.2.6. V(D)J alignment, clonotype assembly and CDR3 extraction were performed with MiXCR version 2.1.1. To normalise gene usage, clonotype sharing and MAIT/NKT TCR abundance, the analysis used the top 1000, 10 000 and 20 000 clonotypes per sample. Diversity was computed as the inverse Simpson index with the vegan R package after downsampling to 27 000 UMIs. Statistical testing used paired Mann-Whitney U tests on the discordant twin pairs and applied Benjamini-Hochberg correction for multiple testing. Reprocessed by TCRdb, the reads give a single entry per CDR3 protein sequence, without DNA. For this entry, the V and J calls and clone size follow TCRdb and not the study's own pipeline. The sample's own table lists 350,000 to 500,000 distinct CDR3 sequences. Of the sample, 2% to 3% is held by the ten largest clones.

Counted from cysteine to phenylalanine, this CDR3 has 18 amino acids. DNA is not on record. Looking up the germline V gene (reference sequence) yields CDR1 SGHNT and CDR2 YYREEE. The receptor chain draws on TRBV5-4 and TRBJ2-1; TCRdb outputs TRBD2, but without DNA this stays unchecked. Input material: blood. The receptor was isolated from a human donor with ulcerative colitis or Crohn's disease, or a healthy co-twin of an affected twin (not recorded which). The CDR3 region: CASSLASRGGESYNEQFF. Here the CDR3 is joined to the reference TRBV5-4 and TRBJ2-1 genes, and the full variable domain is: ETGVTQSPTHLIKTRGQQVTLRCSSQSGHNTVSWYQQALGQGPQFIFQYYREEENGRGNFPPRFSGLQFPNYSSELNVNALELDDSALYLCASSLASRGGESYNEQFFGPGTRLTVL.